A selection of T cell receptor beta chains follows, all from one sample in a study of T cell repertoires in cytomegalovirus infection. These receptors' targets are unknown. A single record per CDR3 protein comes from TCRdb applying MiXCR to the reads. The sample lists 550,000 to 700,000 distinct CDR3 sequences; over 35% were seen once. This sample comprised cultured PBMCs, obtained from culture after CMV antigen stimulation. These receptors originate from a human donor in good health (CMV status not recorded). Some clones in this sample may be carry-over from other donors' samples. Both conserved end residues are part of each CDR3. The D gene is left open where the match is weak. Clone size, where shown, is once, few, many, or a class for clones that have expanded.

J gene | V gene | D gene | clone size | CDR3 protein | CDR3 DNA
TRBJ1-6 | TRBV28 | NA | few | CASSAGGNSPLHF | TGTGCCAGTTCGGCCGGGGGTAATTCACCCCTCCACTTT
TRBJ2-7 | TRBV7-8 | TRBD2 | many | CASSLVAAGAPYSSEQYF | TGTGCCAGCAGCTTAGTGGCAGCGGGAGCCCCGTATTCGTCGGAGCAGTACTTC
TRBJ1-2 | TRBV7-2 | NA | few | CASSPLPGPDNYGYTF | TGTGCCAGCAGCCCACTTCCGGGACCCGATAACTATGGCTACACCTTC
TRBJ2-7 | TRBV28 | NA | few | CASRPGENVGPAEQYF | TGTGCCAGCCGACCTGGTGAGAATGTGGGCCCGGCCGAGCAGTACTTC
TRBJ2-5 | TRBV6-1 | TRBD1 | NA | CASSGQGIETQYF | TGTGCCAGCAGTGGACAGGGTATCGAGACCCAGTACTTC
TRBJ2-1 | TRBV20-1 | TRBD2 | NA | CSATPLAAYNEQFF | TGCAGTGCTACCCCACTAGCGGCCTACAATGAGCAGTTCTTC
TRBJ2-5 | TRBV3-1 | TRBD2 | once | CASSQGVAGSETQYF | TGTGCCAGCAGCCAAGGCGTAGCGGGGAGTGAGACCCAGTACTTC
TRBJ1-1 | TRBV12-3/TRBV12-4 | NA | NA | CASRGGRGNTEAFF | TGTGCCAGCAGGGGGGGGCGCGGGAACACTGAAGCTTTCTTT
TRBJ2-1 | TRBV20-1 | TRBD2 | NA | CSATLAGARGLGSYNEQFF | TGCAGTGCAACGCTAGCGGGAGCTAGGGGCCTCGGGTCCTACAATGAGCAGTTCTTC
TRBJ2-7 | TRBV20-1 | TRBD1 | NA | CSASPPRDRAYYEQYF | TGCAGTGCTAGCCCACCCCGGGACAGGGCCTACTACGAGCAGTACTTC
TRBJ2-2 | TRBV27 | TRBD2 | NA | CASRLAGADTGELFF | TGTGCCAGCAGATTAGCGGGAGCAGACACCGGGGAGCTGTTTTTT
TRBJ1-2 | TRBV5-1 | NA | NA | CASSTGGLTYGYTF | TGCGCCAGCAGCACGGGAGGACTGACCTATGGCTACACCTTC
TRBJ1-1 | TRBV27 | TRBD1 | NA | CASSTGTGEAFF | TGTGCCAGCAGTACCGGGACAGGGGAAGCTTTCTTT
TRBJ1-1 | TRBV7-4 | TRBD1 | few | CASSSGQGATEAFF | TGTGCCAGCAGCTCGGGACAGGGGGCAACTGAAGCTTTCTTT
TRBJ2-7 | TRBV18 | NA | NA | CASSPGLRFHEQYF | TGTGCCAGCTCACCAGGGCTACGGTTCCACGAGCAGTACTTC
TRBJ2-3 | TRBV5-1 | NA | NA | CASSFNGEVTDTQYF | TGCGCCAGCAGCTTTAACGGGGAGGTCACAGATACGCAGTATTTT
TRBJ2-3 | TRBV11-2 | NA | NA | CASSSRADTDTQYF | TGTGCCAGCAGCTCGCGGGCCGACACAGATACGCAGTATTTT
TRBJ1-2 | TRBV27 | TRBD1 | NA | CASSFSGGEVSYGYTF | TGTGCCAGCAGTTTTTCAGGGGGCGAGGTGAGCTATGGCTACACCTTC
TRBJ1-1 | TRBV20-1 | NA | once | CSARDGGHLNTEAFF | TGCAGTGCTAGAGATGGGGGACACCTGAACACTGAAGCTTTCTTT
TRBJ2-1 | TRBV7-6 | TRBD1 | NA | CGSSPNPGTGGYNEQFF | TGTGGCAGCAGCCCCAACCCTGGGACAGGGGGCTACAATGAGCAGTTCTTC
TRBJ2-3 | TRBV12-3/TRBV12-4 | NA | NA | CASSLLILSTDTQYF | TGTGCCAGCAGTTTATTGATCCTAAGCACAGATACGCAGTATTTT
TRBJ2-7 | TRBV11-2 | NA | few | CASSLTSSSYEQYF | TGTGCCAGCAGCTTAACTAGCAGCTCCTACGAGCAGTACTTC
TRBJ2-7 | TRBV7-2 | TRBD1 | few | CASSRGQGNIHEQYF | TGTGCCAGCAGCAGAGGACAGGGTAATATCCACGAGCAGTACTTC
TRBJ1-2 | TRBV12-3/TRBV12-4 | NA | NA | CASSLLQANYGYTF | TGTGCCAGCAGTCTACTACAGGCCAACTATGGCTACACCTTC
TRBJ2-5 | TRBV7-2 | TRBD2 | NA | CASSRGGRPGETQYF | TGTGCCAGCAGCCGGGGGGGCCGCCCGGGAGAGACCCAGTACTTC
TRBJ2-7 | TRBV20-1 | TRBD2 | few | CSARPAAGSGGPYEQYF | TGCAGTGCTAGACCCGCTGCGGGTAGCGGGGGACCATACGAGCAGTACTTC
TRBJ2-3 | TRBV7-6 | NA | few | CASGRGGTTDTQYF | TGTGCCAGCGGAAGGGGGGGGACCACAGATACGCAGTATTTT
TRBJ1-5 | TRBV7-2 | TRBD1 | many | CASSPTGQGGQPQHF | TGTGCCAGCAGCCCCACAGGACAGGGAGGACAGCCCCAGCATTTT
TRBJ1-2 | TRBV4-1 | NA | few | CASSPGTNHDGYTF | TGCGCCAGCAGCCCTGGGACAAACCACGATGGCTACACCTTC
TRBJ2-3 | TRBV11-2 | NA | few | CASSFRGRTSDTQYF | TGTGCCAGCAGCTTTCGGGGGAGGACGTCAGATACGCAGTATTTT
TRBJ1-2 | TRBV6-1 | TRBD1 | NA | CASSSTGVGGYGYTF | TGTGCCAGCAGTTCTACAGGGGTTGGGGGCTATGGCTACACCTTC
TRBJ1-2 | TRBV29-1 | NA | NA | CSVEGGTSGYTF | TGCAGCGTTGAAGGGGGGACTAGTGGCTACACCTTC
TRBJ1-1 | TRBV7-9 | NA | NA | CASTFSGPEAFF | TGTGCCAGCACCTTTTCGGGGCCAGAAGCTTTCTTT
TRBJ2-5 | TRBV6-2/TRBV6-3 | NA | NA | CASKSSLPYQETQYF | TGTGCCAGCAAATCTTCTTTACCGTACCAAGAGACCCAGTACTTC
TRBJ2-3 | TRBV6-5 | NA | NA | CASSQQGGGSDTQYF | TGTGCCAGCAGCCAACAAGGGGGGGGCTCAGATACGCAGTATTTT
TRBJ2-3 | TRBV7-2 | TRBD2 | few | CASSYPGGQYF | TGTGCCAGCAGCTACCCGGGGGGGCAGTATTTT
TRBJ1-2 | TRBV7-2 | NA | NA | CASSQAQGLGYTF | TGTGCCAGCAGCCAAGCCCAGGGATTGGGCTACACCTTC
TRBJ2-6 | TRBV19 | TRBD1 | few | CATTGATSGANVLTF | TGTGCCACCACAGGGGCGACGTCTGGGGCCAACGTCCTGACTTTC
TRBJ2-7 | TRBV11-2 | NA | few | CASRFGTFGVGDYEQYF | TGTGCCAGCAGGTTCGGGACTTTCGGAGTAGGGGACTACGAGCAGTACTTC
TRBJ2-1 | TRBV7-2 | TRBD2 | few | CASSLATGREEFF | TGTGCCAGCAGCTTAGCCACCGGGCGGGAGGAGTTCTTC
TRBJ2-6 | TRBV7-1 | NA | NA | CASSLGRFSGANVLTF | TGTGCCAGCAGCCTCGGACGTTTCTCTGGGGCCAACGTCCTGACTTTC
TRBJ2-5 | TRBV11-2 | NA | NA | CASSFDYKETQYF | TGTGCCAGCAGCTTTGACTACAAGGAGACCCAGTACTTC
TRBJ2-1 | TRBV6-6 | TRBD2 | NA | CASSSPPKRENDNEQFF | TGTGCCAGCAGTTCCCCCCCCAAGCGGGAAAACGACAATGAGCAGTTCTTC
TRBJ1-2 | TRBV6-8 | NA | few | CASSYTRDRHLYGYTF | TGTGCCAGCAGTTACACACGGGACCGCCACCTCTATGGCTACACCTTC
TRBJ2-1 | TRBV7-2 | TRBD2 | many | CASSLAPSGSYEQFF | TGTGCCAGCAGCTTAGCGCCTAGCGGGAGCTATGAGCAGTTCTTC
TRBJ1-5 | TRBV6-2/TRBV6-3 | NA | NA | CASTHRGNQPQHF | TGTGCCAGCACCCACAGGGGCAATCAGCCCCAGCATTTT
TRBJ2-7 | TRBV19 | TRBD1 | few | CASSPLLGTGSYEQYF | TGTGCCAGTAGTCCCCTCCTCGGGACAGGGTCCTACGAGCAGTACTTC
TRBJ2-2 | TRBV9 | TRBD2 | few | CASSVEASGRWGGELFF | TGTGCCAGCAGCGTAGAGGCTAGCGGGAGATGGGGCGGGGAGCTGTTTTTT
TRBJ2-4 | TRBV7-2 | NA | NA | CASSSEGNIQYF | TGTGCCAGCAGCTCTGAGGGAAACATTCAGTACTTC
TRBJ2-7 | TRBV19 | NA | NA | CASSIAGQTYEQYF | TGTGCCAGTAGTATAGCTGGCCAAACCTACGAGCAGTACTTC
TRBJ1-2 | TRBV7-2 | NA | few | CASSYRLTGFSPSYGYTF | TGTGCCAGCAGCTACCGGTTGACAGGTTTTTCCCCCAGCTATGGCTACACCTTC